The 18 T cell receptor beta chains below were found in one sample sequenced in a study of blood T cells in healthy people across ages. The authors ran a second PCR of roughly 6 to 12 cycles using a sample-barcoded 5' primer and a J-beta primer mix. TCRdb reprocessed the 5' RACE reads via MiXCR and lists one record per CDR3 protein. Of 1.5 million to 2 million distinct CDR3 sequences detected, around 42% appear once; the ten largest clones hold around 23%. What was sequenced was blood. The origin of the receptors is a human donor in good health.

This clonotype was seen a few times. The genes are TRBV7-2 and TRBJ1-4; tentatively, D is TRBD1 (6 bases). This CDR3 region has 16 residues. The V end lost 5 bases, the J end lost 1 base, and 14 bases lay between the germline ends. CDR1 and CDR2 from the germline V gene are SGHTA and FQGNSA. CDR3: CASSERGAGTNEKLFF. The CDR3 region has the DNA TGTGCCAGCAGCGAACGGGGGGCAGGAACTAATGAAAAACTGTTTTTT.

The chain joins TRBV29-1 to TRBJ2-2; no firm D call. Germline loops: CDR1 SQVTM, CDR2 ANQGSEA. The CDR3 has 14 amino acids. The ends were cut back, 7 bases at V and 3 bases at J, with 15 bases in the middle. In nucleotides, the CDR3 is TGCAGCGCCCGATTGGCACAAGACACCGGGGAGCTGTTTTTT. Translated, it gives CSARLAQDTGELFF.

This clonotype came up a few times. The chain couples TRBV6-5 to TRBJ2-1; 9 bases match TRBD1. This CDR3 has 14 amino acids. V lost 4 bases and J lost 7; bases outside the gene matches: 5. Germline V gene sequence: CDR1 MNHEY, CDR2 SVGAGI. DNA of the CDR3: TGTGCCAGCAGTTCGGACAGGGGCTGGAATGAGCAGTTCTTC. Its protein is CASSSDRGWNEQFF.

About this clonotype: Relative to the germline gene, one junction end is altered; a read error may explain this. The V call is TRBV4-3, the J call TRBJ2-5; 7 bases line up with TRBD2. The germline V gene encodes CDR1 LGHNA and CDR2 YSLEER. The CDR3 length is 16 residues. The CDR3: CASSPRGLGIQETQYF. For the CDR3, the DNA is TGCGCCAGCAGCCCTCGTGGACTAGGGATCCAAGAGACTCAGTACTTC.

This clonotype was counted a few times. The V call is TRBV11-2, the J call TRBJ2-4, with TRBD2 identical over 8 bases. The J call may be faulty, since TRBJ2-7 better matches the DNA end. The CDR3 is 15 amino acids. The germline gives CDR1 SGHAT, CDR2 FQNNGV. The CDR3 coding sequence is TGTGCCAGCAGCTTAGGAGCGGGGGAACAATACGAGCAGTACTTC. It yields the protein CASSLGAGEQYEQYF.

Concerning this clonotype itself: In this CDR3 the conserved last residue, phenylalanine or tryptophan, is missing, so a read error is likely. The rearrangement uses TRBV25-1 and TRBJ1-5, with 9 bases aligning to TRBD1. The CDR3 is 20 residues long. The trim removed 7 bases at V and 0 bases at J, leaving 19 bases unmatched. CDR1 is MGHDK, CDR2 SYGVNS, per germline. CDR3 nucleotides: TGTGCCAGCACTCCCTCATTGAGGGGACAGGGAATTTATAGCAATCAGCCCCAGCATGTT. Translating it yields CASTPSLRGQGIYSNQPQHV.

Only one count was recorded for this clonotype. The genes are TRBV7-2 and TRBJ1-1; D call uncertain. The V gene's germline CDR1 is SGHTA and CDR2 FQGNSA. V gave up 5 bases and J gave up 1 base, with 11 bases separating them. CDR3 length equals 14 residues. The CDR3 spells CASSALRENTEAFF. The CDR3 bases are TGTGCCAGCAGCGCCCTACGGGAGAACACTGAAGCTTTCTTT.

This clonotype has only a few counts. The chain combines TRBV10-3 with TRBJ2-7; 11 nucleotides line up with TRBD2. The germline gives CDR1 ENHRY, CDR2 SYGVKD. The CDR3 loop spans 14 amino acids. With V trimmed by 6 bases and J by 6 bases, 7 bases remained unmatched. DNA for the CDR3: TGTGCCATCAGCTTACTAGCGGGGGAGCGCGAGCAGTACTTC. Its translation: CAISLLAGEREQYF.

The V gene is TRBV28, the J gene TRBJ2-2, with TRBD1 matching over 7 bases. V shed 5 bases, J shed 5 bases, and the junction held 5 bases outside the gene matches. From germline, CDR1 is MDHEN and CDR2 SYDVKM. The CDR3 has 14 residues. DNA for the CDR3: TGTGCCAGCAGTGCCAGGGGGTATACCGGGGAGCTGTTTTTT. Translation: CASSARGYTGELFF.

This clonotype was seen repeatedly, ten times or more. The rearrangement links TRBV5-1 to TRBJ2-1; D remains unclear. CDR1 SGHRS and CDR2 YFSETQ come from the germline V gene. Trimming took 4 bases from V and 1 from J, leaving 12 bases between them. The CDR3 runs 15 residues. DNA of the CDR3: TGCGCCAGCAGCCGCGCGATGGGGTCCTACAATGAGCAGTTCTTC. It encodes CASSRAMGSYNEQFF.

The chain employs TRBV29-1 and TRBJ1-2; a weak D match, TRBD1 (5 bases). CDR1 and CDR2 (germline): SQVTM, ANQGSEA. The ends were cut back, 7 bases at V and 5 bases at J, with 23 bases in the middle. CDR3 length: 15 residues. This CDR3 reads CSASKGASRLYGYTF. The CDR3 region has the DNA TGCAGCGCCAGTAAAGGGGCATCACGGCTTTATGGCTACACCTTC.

J is TRBJ2-7 and V is TRBV4-3; D possibly corresponds to TRBD2 (7 bases). Trimming shortened V by 0 bases and J by 5 bases, and 23 bases separated the two germline ends. This CDR3 spans 18 amino acids. Germline loops: CDR1 LGHNA, CDR2 YSLEER. CDR3 nucleotide sequence: TGCGCCAGCAGCCAAGATCGAGTAGTGGGGGGGCTCGCTGACGAGCAGTACTTC. Its translation is CASSQDRVVGGLADEQYF.

Points on this clonotype: No conserved phenylalanine or tryptophan is present at the end of the CDR3, so a read error is the likely explanation. The chain carries TRBV12-3 or TRBV12-4 and TRBJ2-4; 8 bases agree with TRBD1. The J call may be incorrect, as the DNA end agrees better with TRBJ2-7. The CDR3 contains 18 residues. The CDR3 sequence is CASSLPSLGAGGDYEQYI. The CDR3 nucleotides are TGTGCCAGCAGTTTACCGTCTCTCGGGGCAGGGGGCGACTACGAGCAGTACATC.

This clonotype was found many times. The chain joins TRBV9 to TRBJ2-1; D not certain. CDR3 length: 12 amino acids. In germline, CDR1 is SGDLS, CDR2 YYNGEE. Deletions cut 2 bases from V and 4 bases from J, with 4 bases between. The CDR3 protein is CASSVRYNEQFF. The CDR3 DNA sequence: TGTGCCAGCAGCGTGAGGTACAATGAGCAGTTCTTC.

This clonotype turned up a few times. The chain recombines TRBV20-1 with TRBJ2-5; no clear D gene. Trimming took 3 bases from V and 5 from J, leaving 10 bases between them. There are 12 residues in the CDR3. Germline CDR1 reads DFQATT; CDR2 reads SNEGSKA (reference sequence). As DNA, the CDR3 is TGCAGTGCTAGGCCCCCCCGGGAGACCCAGTACTTC. Protein sequence: CSARPPRETQYF.

This clonotype showed up just once. This may stem from a read error, because a much larger clone lies one nucleotide away. This rearrangement joins TRBV11-2 to TRBJ2-4, with D possibly being TRBD2 (6 bases). Germline V gives CDR1 SGHAT, CDR2 FQNNGV. The CDR3 spans 13 residues. The V and J ends lost 0 bases and 9 bases respectively, with 9 bases between them. The CDR3 spells CASSLEPRGIQYF. The DNA of the CDR3 is TGTGCCAGCAGCTTAGAGCCGCGGGGCATTCAGTACTTC.

V is TRBV20-1 and J is TRBJ1-5, with D perhaps TRBD1 (6 bases). The CDR3 has 14 amino acids. V was shortened by 6 bases and J by 3 bases, with 15 bases between the two germline ends. Germline CDR1 and CDR2: DFQATT and SNEGSKA (reference sequence). For the CDR3, the DNA is TGCAGTGCCCAAGGGGGACGGTACAATCAGCCCCAGCATTTT. It specifies CSAQGGRYNQPQHF.

J is TRBJ1-2 and V is TRBV20-1; the D gene is possibly TRBD1 (5 bases). Germline V CDR1 and CDR2: DFQATT, SNEGSKA (reference sequence). The CDR3 has 13 residues. Trimming stripped 5 bases from V and 11 bases from J, with 21 bases between. CDR3 sequence reads: CSAFQPRDAGYTF. For the CDR3, the DNA is TGCAGTGCTTTCCAACCCCGGGACGCCGGATACACCTTC.